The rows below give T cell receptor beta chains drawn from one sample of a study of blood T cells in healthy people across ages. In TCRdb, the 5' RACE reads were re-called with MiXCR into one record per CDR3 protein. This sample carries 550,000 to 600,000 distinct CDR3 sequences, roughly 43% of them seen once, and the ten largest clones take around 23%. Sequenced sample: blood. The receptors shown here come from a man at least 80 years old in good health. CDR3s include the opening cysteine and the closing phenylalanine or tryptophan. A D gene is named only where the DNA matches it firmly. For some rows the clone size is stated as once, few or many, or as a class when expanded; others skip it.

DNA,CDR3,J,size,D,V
TGCGCCAGCAGCCAGACCGGGACAGGGTTTTACGAGCAGTACTTC,CASSQTGTGFYEQYF,TRBJ2-7,NA,TRBD1,TRBV4-3
TGTGCCAGCAGTTTCTTACCGATACGGTACTTC,CASSFLPIRYF,TRBJ2-5,few,NA,TRBV27
TGTGCCAGCAGCCAACACAATAAGCAGTTCTTC,CASSQHNKQFF,TRBJ2-1,NA,NA,TRBV3-1
TGTGCCAGCTCACCACCACAGATAGCGGGAGACGGGAATGAGCAGTACTTC,CASSPPQIAGDGNEQYF,TRBJ2-5,NA,TRBD2,TRBV18
TGTGCCAGCAGTACCCTTGCGGGAGGGCCCCGAGGGTACAATGAGCAGTTCTTC,CASSTLAGGPRGYNEQFF,TRBJ2-1,many,TRBD2,TRBV28
TGTGCCACCAGTAACAGCGGCCCGGGCAATGAGCAGTTCTTC,CATSNSGPGNEQFF,TRBJ2-1,NA,NA,TRBV24-1
TGTGCCAGCAGCTCCCTAGCGGGGGGGGTTATTGGGACCCAGTACTTC,CASSSLAGGVIGTQYF,TRBJ2-5,NA,TRBD2,TRBV7-2
TGCAGCGTTGAATTGGGAGGGGCTTGGACCCAGTACTTC,CSVELGGAWTQYF,TRBJ2-5,NA,TRBD2,TRBV29-1
TGTGCCAGCAGTTTGGGAGCGGGAGTTTTTCCTGAGCAGTACTTC,CASSLGAGVFPEQYF,TRBJ2-5,NA,TRBD2,TRBV27
TGTGCCAGCAGCCGGGACTCAGGGGAGACCCAGTACTTC,CASSRDSGETQYF,TRBJ2-5,NA,NA,TRBV7-9
TGCGCCAGCAGCTCGGGACTTTTGGGTTACAATGAGCAGTTCTTC,CASSSGLLGYNEQFF,TRBJ2-1,few,NA,TRBV5-1
TGTGCCTGGAGTGGACAGGAATCTTCACCCCTCCACTTT,CAWSGQESSPLHF,TRBJ1-6,NA,NA,TRBV30
TGTGCCAGCAGTTCTCCGACAGGGCGACGGGGCGGGATAAGCACAGATACGCAGTATTTT,CASSSPTGRRGGISTDTQYF,TRBJ2-3,NA,NA,TRBV6-2/TRBV6-3
TGTGCCAGCAGTCGAAGTTTCTCGGGAGCCCATTCACCCCTCCACTTT,CASSRSFSGAHSPLHF,TRBJ1-6,NA,NA,TRBV11-2
TGCGCCAGCAGTTTCCTGCCCGACCGCCGCTCCTACGAGCAGTACTTC,CASSFLPDRRSYEQYF,TRBJ2-7,NA,NA,TRBV5-1
TGCAGTGCTAGAGATCTCGGGCGGATCCAAGAGACCCAGTACTTC,CSARDLGRIQETQYF,TRBJ2-5,NA,NA,TRBV20-1
TGCAGTGCTAGACAGTTCATGAACACTGAAGCTTTCTTT,CSARQFMNTEAFF,TRBJ1-1,NA,NA,TRBV20-1
TGTGCCAGCAGTTTAGACAGGGCGATGCAAGAGACCCAGTACTTC,CASSLDRAMQETQYF,TRBJ2-5,NA,NA,TRBV12-3/TRBV12-4
TGTGCCAGCAGCGTAGCCGGGGGGTCTAACGAGCAGTACTTC,CASSVAGGSNEQYF,TRBJ2-7,NA,TRBD2,TRBV9
TGTGCCAGCTCACCATTGATGGGGGGCCTCAACAATGAGCAGTTCTTC,CASSPLMGGLNNEQFF,TRBJ2-1,few,NA,TRBV18
TGTGCCAGCAATTACTCAAGAGAAGGGGGAACCGAGACCCAGTACTTC,CASNYSREGGTETQYF,TRBJ2-5,NA,NA,TRBV6-5
TGTGCCAGCAGCGTAGATTGGATACAAGAGACCCAGTACTTC,CASSVDWIQETQYF,TRBJ2-5,NA,NA,TRBV7-2
TGTGCCAGCAGTCCGGACAGAAGCAATGAGCAGTTCTTC,CASSPDRSNEQFF,TRBJ2-1,many,NA,TRBV12-3/TRBV12-4
TGTGCCAGCAGCGAGAACGCTGAAGCTTTCTTT,CASSENAEAFF,TRBJ1-1,NA,NA,TRBV12-3/TRBV12-4
TGTGCCAGCAGCTTGGGATCAGGGGCAACTAATGAAAAACTGTTTTTT,CASSLGSGATNEKLFF,TRBJ1-4,NA,NA,TRBV5-5
TGTGCCAGCAGCTCGTACAGGGGAAGTAACATTCAGTACTTC,CASSSYRGSNIQYF,TRBJ2-4,few,TRBD1,TRBV7-2
TGTGCCAGCAGCTCCTCGACAGGGGTGAGGGATGAGCAGTTCTTC,CASSSSTGVRDEQFF,TRBJ2-1,NA,TRBD1,TRBV7-9
TGTGCCAGCAGCCAAGGACTCTACGAGCAGTACTTC,CASSQGLYEQYF,TRBJ2-7,few,NA,TRBV7-2
TGTGCCAGTTCCTTCCGGGTCGTGGGGGGCAATGAGCAGTACTTC,CASSFRVVGGNEQYF,TRBJ2-5,NA,NA,TRBV28
TGTGCATTAAGGCCCGGGATTGACACAGATACGCAGTATTTT,CALRPGIDTDTQYF,TRBJ2-3,NA,NA,TRBV30
TGCAGTGCTAGTGGGGGACGGGAAGAAAAACTGTTTTTT,CSASGGREEKLFF,TRBJ1-4,NA,NA,TRBV20-1
TGTGCCAGCAGCTTAGCCGGGACATCGGCTTTCTTT,CASSLAGTSAFF,TRBJ1-1,NA,NA,TRBV7-9
TGTGCTAGTGGCCATGTAGACGGAGAAAACAATGAGCAGTTCTTC,CASGHVDGENNEQFF,TRBJ2-1,few,NA,TRBV12-5
TGTGCCACCCGTCGGGACCAAACCACAGATACGCAGTATTTT,CATRRDQTTDTQYF,TRBJ2-3,NA,NA,TRBV15
TGTGCCAGCAGCGGCTTGGGGGCTTCGGGTGGCTACACCTTC,CASSGLGASGGYTF,TRBJ1-2,few,NA,TRBV14
TGTGCCAGCAGTTTTACCGACCGGAGACAAAACAATGAGCAGTTCTTC,CASSFTDRRQNNEQFF,TRBJ2-1,once,NA,TRBV28
TGCGCCAGCCAGGAATCCTCTGGGGCCAACGTCCTGACTTTC,CASQESSGANVLTF,TRBJ2-6,NA,NA,TRBV4-3
TGTGCCAGCAGTCAACACCGAGAGGGACTGTATGAAAAACTGTTTTTT,CASSQHREGLYEKLFF,TRBJ1-4,NA,NA,TRBV6-2/TRBV6-3
TGTGCCAGCAGCTTAGGTTTGCGGGAGCTGTACAATGAGCAGTACTTC,CASSLGLRELYNEQYF,TRBJ2-5,NA,TRBD2,TRBV7-9
TGTGCCAGCAATACCAGGGGGCTCCACAATGAGCAGTTCTTC,CASNTRGLHNEQFF,TRBJ2-1,many,TRBD1,TRBV6-5
TGTGCCAGCAGCCCTCCTTCGGCAGGGCTTAATTATGGCTACACCTTC,CASSPPSAGLNYGYTF,TRBJ1-2,NA,NA,TRBV7-9
TGTGCCAGCAAAGGACTACTATACGAGCAGTACTTC,CASKGLLYEQYF,TRBJ2-7,NA,NA,TRBV28
TGTGCCAGCAGCGTAGTGGGAACGAACACCGGGGAGCTGTTTTTT,CASSVVGTNTGELFF,TRBJ2-2,NA,NA,TRBV9
TGTGCCAGCAGCGTAGAGGGGTCAGCCGATAACTATGGCTACACCTTC,CASSVEGSADNYGYTF,TRBJ1-2,many,NA,TRBV9
TGCAGCTGTACAGGGATGGGCCACAATGAGCAGTTCTTC,CSCTGMGHNEQFF,TRBJ2-1,NA,NA,TRBV20-1
TGCGCCAGCAGCCAAGGGAGCACAGGGAGGACCAACGTCCTGACTTTC,CASSQGSTGRTNVLTF,TRBJ2-6,NA,NA,TRBV4-3
TGTGCCAGCAGTTTATGGGAGGGGGCTAGTTCACCCCTCCACTTT,CASSLWEGASSPLHF,TRBJ1-6,few,TRBD1,TRBV28
TGCAGTCCCGGGACAGGGATTGAAGCTTTCTTT,CSPGTGIEAFF,TRBJ1-1,NA,TRBD1,TRBV20-1
TGTGCCAGCAGGCAGACAGTCGGCGACTACGAGCAGTACTTC,CASRQTVGDYEQYF,TRBJ2-7,many,NA,TRBV6-6
TGCGCCAGCAGCCACCAGGGGTATGGCTACACCTTC,CASSHQGYGYTF,TRBJ1-2,few,NA,TRBV4-1
TGTGCCAGCAGCGCCGGGACTAGCGGGAGTGGAAACATTCAGTACTTC,CASSAGTSGSGNIQYF,TRBJ2-4,few,TRBD2,TRBV9
TGTGCCAGCAGCCAAGATGCCACAGGGTTTCGGAATGGCTACACCTTC,CASSQDATGFRNGYTF,TRBJ1-2,NA,NA,TRBV3-1
TGTGCCAGCAGCTTAGTTGGGTTGGGAACGCGACAAGAGACCCAGTACTTC,CASSLVGLGTRQETQYF,TRBJ2-5,NA,NA,TRBV11-2
TGCAGTGCTTTCAGGGTTGGGACTAGCGGGAGACCATACAATGAGCAGTTCTTC,CSAFRVGTSGRPYNEQFF,TRBJ2-1,NA,TRBD2,TRBV20-1